Below, one TCR beta chain is given with its context. TCRdb passed the RACE reads through MiXCR, listing each CDR3 protein once. Of about 110,000 distinct CDR3 sequences in the sample, roughly an eighth were seen once. This record belongs to a study of human T cells and chemical hapten exposure. Time point: pre-sensitization, week 0. Noted treatment: therapeutic diphenylcyclopropenone sensitization with weekly scalp DPC. This sequence was found in a woman between 45 and 65 years old with alopecia areata. Some clones in this sample may be carry-over from other donors' samples. The input for sequencing was whole blood, taken in connection with sensitization to the hapten diphenylcyclopropenone (DPC).

This CDR3 is CASSINRGSYNEQFF. CDR3 DNA: TGTGCCAGCAGTATCAACAGGGGGTCCTACAATGAGCAGTTCTTC. The chain uses TRBV2 and TRBJ2-1, with 8 bases fitting TRBD1. The length of the CDR3 is 15 residues. CDR1 is SNHLY and CDR2 is FYNNEI in the germline V gene. The ends lost 5 bases at V and 1 base at J; junction bases unmatched: 4.